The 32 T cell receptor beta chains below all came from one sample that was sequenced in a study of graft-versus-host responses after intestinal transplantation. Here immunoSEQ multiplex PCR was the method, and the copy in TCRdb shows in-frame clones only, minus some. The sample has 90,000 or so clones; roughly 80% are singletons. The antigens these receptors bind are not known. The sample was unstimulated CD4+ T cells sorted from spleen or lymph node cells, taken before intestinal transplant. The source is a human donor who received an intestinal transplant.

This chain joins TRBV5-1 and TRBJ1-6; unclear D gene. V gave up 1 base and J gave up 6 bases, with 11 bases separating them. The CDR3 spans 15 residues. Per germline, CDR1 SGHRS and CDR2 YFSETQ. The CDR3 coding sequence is TGCGCCAGCAGCTTGATTGCAGGACTTAATTCACCCCTCCACTTT. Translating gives CASSLIAGLNSPLHF.

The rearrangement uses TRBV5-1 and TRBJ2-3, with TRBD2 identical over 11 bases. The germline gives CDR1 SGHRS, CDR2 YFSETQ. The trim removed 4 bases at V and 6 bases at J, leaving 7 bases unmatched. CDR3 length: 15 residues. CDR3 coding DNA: TGCGCCAGCAGCCGGACTAGCGGGCTCCCCGATACGCAGTATTTT. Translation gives CASSRTSGLPDTQYF.

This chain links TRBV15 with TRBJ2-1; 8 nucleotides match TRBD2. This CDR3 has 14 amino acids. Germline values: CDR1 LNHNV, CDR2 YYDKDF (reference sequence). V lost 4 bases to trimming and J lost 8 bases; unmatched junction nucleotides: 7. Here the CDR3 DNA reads TGTGCCACCAGCACGGGACTAGTTTATCATGAGCAGTTCTTC. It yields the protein CATSTGLVYHEQFF.

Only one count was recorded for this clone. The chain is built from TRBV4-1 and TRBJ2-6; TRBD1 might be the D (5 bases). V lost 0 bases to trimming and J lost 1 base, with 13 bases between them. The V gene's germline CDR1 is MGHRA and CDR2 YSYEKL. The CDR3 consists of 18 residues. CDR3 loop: CASSQEVIRGSGANVLTF. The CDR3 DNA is TGCGCCAGCAGCCAAGAAGTTATTAGGGGATCTGGGGCCAACGTCCTGACTTTC.

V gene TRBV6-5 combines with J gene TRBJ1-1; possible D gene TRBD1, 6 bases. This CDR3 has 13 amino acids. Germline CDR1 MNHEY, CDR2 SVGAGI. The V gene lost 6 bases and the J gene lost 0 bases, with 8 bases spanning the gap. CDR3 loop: CASSRQVNTEAFF. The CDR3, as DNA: TGTGCCAGCAGCCGACAGGTGAACACTGAAGCTTTCTTT.

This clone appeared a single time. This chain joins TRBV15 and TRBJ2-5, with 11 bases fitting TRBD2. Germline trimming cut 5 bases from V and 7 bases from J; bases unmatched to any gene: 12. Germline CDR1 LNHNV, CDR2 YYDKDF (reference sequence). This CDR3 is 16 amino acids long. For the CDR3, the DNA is TGTGCCACCAGCGGTTTTCTAGCGGGGGGTTTAGGGACCCAGTACTTC. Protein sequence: CATSGFLAGGLGTQYF.

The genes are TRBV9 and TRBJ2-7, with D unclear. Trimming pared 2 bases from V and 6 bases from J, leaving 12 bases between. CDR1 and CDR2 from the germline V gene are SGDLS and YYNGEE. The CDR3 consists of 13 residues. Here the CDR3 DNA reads TGTGCCAGCAGCGTGATCCGCTCCGGCGAGCAGTACTTC. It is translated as CASSVIRSGEQYF. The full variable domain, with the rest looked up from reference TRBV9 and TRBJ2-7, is DSGVTQTPKHLITATGQRVTLRCSPRSGDLSVYWYQQSLDQGLQFLIQYYNGEERAKGNILERFSAQQFPDLHSELNLSSLELGDSALYFCASSVIRSGEQYFGPGTRLTVT.

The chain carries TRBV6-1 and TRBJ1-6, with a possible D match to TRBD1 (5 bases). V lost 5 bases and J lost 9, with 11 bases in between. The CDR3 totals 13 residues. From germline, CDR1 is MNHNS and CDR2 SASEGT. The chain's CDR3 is CASSSGLGSPLHF. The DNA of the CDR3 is TGTGCCAGCAGTTCAGGGTTGGGTTCACCCCTCCACTTT.

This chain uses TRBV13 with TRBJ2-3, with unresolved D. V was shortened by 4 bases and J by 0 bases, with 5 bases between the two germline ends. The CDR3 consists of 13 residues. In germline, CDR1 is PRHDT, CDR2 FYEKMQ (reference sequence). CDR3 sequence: CASSSTSTDTQYF. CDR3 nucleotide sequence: TGTGCCAGCAGCTCTACCAGCACAGATACGCAGTATTTT.

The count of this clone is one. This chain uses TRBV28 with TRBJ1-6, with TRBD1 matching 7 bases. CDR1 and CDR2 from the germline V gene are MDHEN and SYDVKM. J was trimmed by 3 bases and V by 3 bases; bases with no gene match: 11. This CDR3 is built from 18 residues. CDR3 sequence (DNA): TGTGCCAGCAGTTTTTCTCCGGGACAGACTGGCTATAATTCACCCCTCCACTTT. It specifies CASSFSPGQTGYNSPLHF. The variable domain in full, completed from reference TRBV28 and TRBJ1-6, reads DVKVTQSSRYLVKRTGEKVFLECVQDMDHENMFWYRQDPGLGLRLIYFSYDVKMKEKGDIPEGYSVSREKKERFSLILESASTNQTSMYLCASSFSPGQTGYNSPLHFGNGTRLTVT.

The CDR3 nucleotides read TGTGCCAGCTCACCGGGACAGAATGAAAAACTGTTTTTT. Its protein product is CASSPGQNEKLFF. This chain uses TRBV18 with TRBJ1-4; 7 nucleotides match TRBD1. V trimming: 3 bases; J trimming: 5 bases; junction bases outside the gene matches: 0. The CDR3 sequence is 13 residues long. The V gene's germline CDR1 is KGHSH and CDR2 LQKENI.

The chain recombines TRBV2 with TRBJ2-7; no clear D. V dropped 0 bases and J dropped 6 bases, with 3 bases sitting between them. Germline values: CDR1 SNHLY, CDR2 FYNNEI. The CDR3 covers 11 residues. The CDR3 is CASSEASEQYF. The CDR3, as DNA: TGTGCCAGCAGTGAAGCCAGCGAGCAGTACTTC. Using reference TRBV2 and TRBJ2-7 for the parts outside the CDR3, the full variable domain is EPEVTQTPSHQVTQMGQEVILRCVPISNHLYFYWYRQILGQKVEFLVSFYNNEISEKSEIFDDQFSVERPDGSNFTLKIRSTKLEDSAMYFCASSEASEQYFGPGTRLTVT.

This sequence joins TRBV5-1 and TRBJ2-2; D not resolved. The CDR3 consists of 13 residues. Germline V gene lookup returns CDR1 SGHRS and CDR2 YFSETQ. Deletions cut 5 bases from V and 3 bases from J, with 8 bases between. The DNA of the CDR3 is TGCGCCAGCAGTGGTCGAGACACCGGGGAGCTGTTTTTT. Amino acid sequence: CASSGRDTGELFF.

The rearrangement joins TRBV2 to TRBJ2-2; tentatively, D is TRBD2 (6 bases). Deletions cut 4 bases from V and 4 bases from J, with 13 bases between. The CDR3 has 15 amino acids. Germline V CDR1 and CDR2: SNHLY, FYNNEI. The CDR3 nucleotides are TGTGCCAGCAGTGGAACTAGAGCGGGCACCGGGGAGCTGTTTTTT. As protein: CASSGTRAGTGELFF.

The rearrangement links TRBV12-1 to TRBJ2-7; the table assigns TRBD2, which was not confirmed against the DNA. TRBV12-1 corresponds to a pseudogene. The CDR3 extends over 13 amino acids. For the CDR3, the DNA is TGTGCCAGCAGCTTTGATCTGTGCGGGGAGCAGTACTTC. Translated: CASSFDLCGEQYF.

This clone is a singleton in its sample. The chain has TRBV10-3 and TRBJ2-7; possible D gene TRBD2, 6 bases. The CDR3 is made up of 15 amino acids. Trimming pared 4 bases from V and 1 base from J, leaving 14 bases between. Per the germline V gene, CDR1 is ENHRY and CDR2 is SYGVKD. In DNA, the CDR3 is TGTGCCATCAGTGGGCCGGGACTGGATTCCTACGAGCAGTACTTC. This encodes CAISGPGLDSYEQYF.

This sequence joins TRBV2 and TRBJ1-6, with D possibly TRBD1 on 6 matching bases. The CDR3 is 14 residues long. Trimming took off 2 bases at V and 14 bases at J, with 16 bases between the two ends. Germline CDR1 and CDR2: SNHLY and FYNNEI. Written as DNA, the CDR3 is TGTGCCAGCAGTGAATTGTCAGGGGCGAGTTCCCTCCACTTT. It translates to CASSELSGASSLHF.

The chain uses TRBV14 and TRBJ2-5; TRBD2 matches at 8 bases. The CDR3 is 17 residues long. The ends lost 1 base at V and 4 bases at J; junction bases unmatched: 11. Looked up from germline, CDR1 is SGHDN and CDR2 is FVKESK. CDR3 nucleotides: TGTGCCAGCAGCCAAGCCTGGTTAGCGGGGAGACGAGAGACCCAGTACTTC. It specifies CASSQAWLAGRRETQYF.

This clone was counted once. The CDR3 region is CASDAGTEAFF. In DNA form, the CDR3 reads TGTGCCAGCGACGCGGGCACTGAAGCTTTCTTT. The chain couples TRBV28 to TRBJ1-1; the D is unclear. V lost 8 bases to trimming and J lost 4 bases, with 8 bases between them. The length of the CDR3 is 11 residues. Germline-derived CDR1 and CDR2 are MDHEN and SYDVKM.

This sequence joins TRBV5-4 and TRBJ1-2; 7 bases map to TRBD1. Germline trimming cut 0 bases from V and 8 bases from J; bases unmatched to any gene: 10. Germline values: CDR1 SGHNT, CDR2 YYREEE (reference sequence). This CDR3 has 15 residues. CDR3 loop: CASSLARQGPEGYTF. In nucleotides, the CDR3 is TGTGCCAGCAGCTTGGCCCGACAGGGCCCGGAGGGCTACACCTTC.

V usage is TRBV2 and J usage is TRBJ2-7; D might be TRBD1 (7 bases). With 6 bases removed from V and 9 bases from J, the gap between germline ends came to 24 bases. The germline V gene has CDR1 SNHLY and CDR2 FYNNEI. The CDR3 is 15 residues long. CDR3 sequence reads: CASREPLRGPGVQYF. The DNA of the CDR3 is TGTGCCAGCAGGGAGCCTTTGAGGGGGCCGGGGGTGCAGTACTTC.

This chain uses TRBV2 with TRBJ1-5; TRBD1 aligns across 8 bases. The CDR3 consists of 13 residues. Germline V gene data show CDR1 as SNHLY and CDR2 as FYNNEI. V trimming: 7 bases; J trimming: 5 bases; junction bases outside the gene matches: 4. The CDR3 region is CASTYRGDQPQHF. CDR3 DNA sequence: TGTGCCAGCACCTACAGGGGGGATCAGCCCCAGCATTTT.

The CDR3 DNA is TGCAGTGCTAGCGACAGGGACGGCTACACCTTC. Its translation: CSASDRDGYTF. The rearrangement uses TRBV20-1 and TRBJ1-2; 7 bases line up with TRBD1. Trimming removed 3 bases from V and 8 bases from J; junction bases left unmatched: 3. The germline CDR1 and CDR2 sequences are DFQATT and SNEGSKA (reference sequence). The length of the CDR3 is 11 residues.

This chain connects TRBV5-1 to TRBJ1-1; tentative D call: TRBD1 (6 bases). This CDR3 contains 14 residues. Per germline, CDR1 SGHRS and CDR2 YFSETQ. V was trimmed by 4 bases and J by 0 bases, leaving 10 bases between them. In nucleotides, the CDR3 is TGCGCCAGCAGCAGTGGACAGCTGAACACTGAAGCTTTCTTT. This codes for CASSSGQLNTEAFF. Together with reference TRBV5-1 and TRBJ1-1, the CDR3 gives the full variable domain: KAGVTQTPRYLIKTRGQQVTLSCSPISGHRSVSWYQQTPGQGLQFLFEYFSETQRNKGNFPGRFSGRQFSNSRSEMNVSTLELGDSALYLCASSSGQLNTEAFFGQGTRLTVV.

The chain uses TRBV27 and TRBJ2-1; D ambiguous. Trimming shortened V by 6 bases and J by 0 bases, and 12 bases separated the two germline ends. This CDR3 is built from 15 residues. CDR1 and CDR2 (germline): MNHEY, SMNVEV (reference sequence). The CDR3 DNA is TGTGCCAGCAGCCTTTATAGCCCCTCCTACAATGAGCAGTTCTTC. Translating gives CASSLYSPSYNEQFF.

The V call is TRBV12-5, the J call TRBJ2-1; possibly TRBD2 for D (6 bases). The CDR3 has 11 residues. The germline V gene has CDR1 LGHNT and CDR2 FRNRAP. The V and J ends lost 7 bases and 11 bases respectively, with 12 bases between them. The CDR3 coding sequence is TGTGCTAGTGCACCGGAGGGTCAGCAGTTCTTC. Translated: CASAPEGQQFF.

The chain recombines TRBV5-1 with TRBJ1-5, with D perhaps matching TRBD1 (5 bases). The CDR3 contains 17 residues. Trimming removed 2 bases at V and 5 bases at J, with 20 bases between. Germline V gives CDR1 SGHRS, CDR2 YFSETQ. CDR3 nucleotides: TGCGCCAGCAGCTTATTAACCGGGACTACTAACTATCAGCCCCAGCATTTT. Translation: CASSLLTGTTNYQPQHF.

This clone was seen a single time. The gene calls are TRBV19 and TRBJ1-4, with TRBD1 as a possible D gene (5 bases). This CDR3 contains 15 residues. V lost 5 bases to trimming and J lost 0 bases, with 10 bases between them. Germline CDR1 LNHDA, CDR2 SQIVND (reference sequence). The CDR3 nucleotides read TGTGCCAGTAGTGACGGGGGTGCAACTAATGAAAAACTGTTTTTT. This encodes CASSDGGATNEKLFF. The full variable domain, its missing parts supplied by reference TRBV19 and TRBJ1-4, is DGGITQSPKYLFRKEGQNVTLSCEQNLNHDAMYWYRQDPGQGLRLIYYSQIVNDFQKGDIAEGYSVSREKKESFPLTVTSAQKNPTAFYLCASSDGGATNEKLFFGSGTQLSVL.

The CDR3 sequence is CASSSEGGRVTADTQYF. CDR3 in DNA: TGCGCCAGCAGCTCCGAGGGGGGGCGGGTTACCGCAGATACGCAGTATTTT. The chain carries TRBV5-1 and TRBJ2-3; a weak D match, TRBD2 (7 bases). Germline V CDR1 and CDR2: SGHRS, YFSETQ. The CDR3 consists of 17 residues. V lost 3 bases, J lost 4 bases, and 21 bases lay in between. Full variable domain (outside the CDR3, taken from reference TRBV5-1 and TRBJ2-3): KAGVTQTPRYLIKTRGQQVTLSCSPISGHRSVSWYQQTPGQGLQFLFEYFSETQRNKGNFPGRFSGRQFSNSRSEMNVSTLELGDSALYLCASSSEGGRVTADTQYFGPGTRLTVL.

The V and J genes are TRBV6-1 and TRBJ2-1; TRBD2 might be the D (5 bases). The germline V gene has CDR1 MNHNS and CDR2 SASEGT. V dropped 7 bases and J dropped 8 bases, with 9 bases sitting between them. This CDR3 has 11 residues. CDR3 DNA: TGTGCCAGCACCGGGGTCTATGAGCAGTTCTTC. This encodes CASTGVYEQFF.

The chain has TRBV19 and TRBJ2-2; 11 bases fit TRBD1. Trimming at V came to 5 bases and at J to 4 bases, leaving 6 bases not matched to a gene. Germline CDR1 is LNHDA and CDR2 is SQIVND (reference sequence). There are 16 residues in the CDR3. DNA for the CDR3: TGTGCCAGTAGTCTTTGGACAGGGGGCGTCACCGGGGAGCTGTTTTTT. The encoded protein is CASSLWTGGVTGELFF.

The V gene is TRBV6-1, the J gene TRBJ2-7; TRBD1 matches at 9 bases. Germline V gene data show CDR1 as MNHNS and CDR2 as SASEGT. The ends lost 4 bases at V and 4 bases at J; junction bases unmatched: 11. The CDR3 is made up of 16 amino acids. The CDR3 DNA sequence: TGTGCCAGCAGTGGCTCCGGGACAGGGAAAGCGTACGAGCAGTACTTC. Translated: CASSGSGTGKAYEQYF.